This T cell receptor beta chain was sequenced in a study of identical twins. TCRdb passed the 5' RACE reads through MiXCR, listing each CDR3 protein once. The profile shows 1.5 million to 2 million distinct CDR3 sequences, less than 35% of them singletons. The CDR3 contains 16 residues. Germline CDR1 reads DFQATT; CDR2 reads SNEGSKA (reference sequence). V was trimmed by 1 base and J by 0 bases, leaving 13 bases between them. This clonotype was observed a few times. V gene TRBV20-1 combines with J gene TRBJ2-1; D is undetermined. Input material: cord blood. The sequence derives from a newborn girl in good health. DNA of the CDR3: TGCAGTGCTAGAGGCGTGGAAGTAGGCTCCTACAATGAGCAGTTCTTC. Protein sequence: CSARGVEVGSYNEQFF.